The 31 T cell receptor beta chains below all came from one sample that was sequenced in a study of T cell responses to AZD1222 COVID-19 vaccine (dated by TCRdb to the early 2020s). The label giving this sample's time point can be read as: about 28 days (+/-7) after the second vaccine dose. Receptor amplification or capture employed the immunoSEQ multiplex PCR assay. TCRdb took this table from immuneACCESS and kept in-frame rearrangements with V and J called. Such tables lack part of the clones; where checked against another copy, unresolved V genes explain under half of the gap, and the rest is unexplained. This sample holds over 120,000 clones; around 93% were observed only once. The ten largest clonotypes hold roughly 3.5% of the sample. Sequenced here: peripheral blood, sampled 28 days after the second AZD1222 dose. These receptors were collected from an adult who received the AZD1222 COVID-19 vaccine.

This chain uses TRBV29-1 with TRBJ1-1; 7 nucleotides agree with TRBD1. The CDR3 loop spans 14 amino acids. With V trimmed by 4 bases and J by 2 bases, 7 bases remained unmatched. Germline loops: CDR1 SQVTM, CDR2 ANQGSEA. CDR3 protein: CSVATGAFNTEAFF. CDR3 nucleotide sequence: TGCAGCGTTGCAACAGGGGCCTTTAACACTGAAGCTTTCTTT.

The chain recombines TRBV7-2 with TRBJ2-1, with a tentative D call TRBD2 (5 bases). CDR1 is SGHTA and CDR2 is FQGNSA in the germline V gene. This CDR3 has 16 amino acids. Between the trimmed V and J ends, which lost 0 bases and 7 bases, there was a span of 16 bases. The CDR3 DNA is TGTGCCAGCAGCTTAGCAGCCCGGGGTATCGAAAATGAGCAGTTCTTC. Translating it yields CASSLAARGIENEQFF. Full variable domain (rest looked up from reference TRBV7-2 and TRBJ2-1): GAGVSQSPSNKVTEKGKDVELRCDPISGHTALYWYRQSLGQGLEFLIYFQGNSAPDKSGLPSDRFSAERTGGSVSTLTIQRTQQEDSAVYLCASSLAARGIENEQFFGPGTRLTVL.

The chain uses TRBV7-2 and TRBJ2-1; D call uncertain. The CDR3 is 11 residues long. The germline gives CDR1 SGHTA, CDR2 FQGNSA. Trimming removed 5 bases from V and 8 bases from J, with 7 bases in between. This chain's CDR3 is CASSRPDEQFF. The CDR3 bases are TGTGCCAGCAGCCGTCCGGATGAGCAGTTCTTC. The full variable domain, rest sourced from reference TRBV7-2 and TRBJ2-1, is GAGVSQSPSNKVTEKGKDVELRCDPISGHTALYWYRQSLGQGLEFLIYFQGNSAPDKSGLPSDRFSAERTGGSVSTLTIQRTQQEDSAVYLCASSRPDEQFFGPGTRLTVL.

This clone was found once. The rearrangement uses TRBV5-1 and TRBJ2-3; 7 bases agree with TRBD1. Trimming at V came to 3 bases and at J to 1 base, leaving 8 bases not matched to a gene. The CDR3 covers 16 residues. Germline V CDR1 and CDR2: SGHRS, YFSETQ. In DNA, the CDR3 is TGCGCCAGCAGCTGGGGCCGGGACAGCCGCACAGATACGCAGTATTTT. Residues: CASSWGRDSRTDTQYF.

V usage is TRBV6-2 or TRBV6-3 and J usage is TRBJ1-5, with TRBD1 matching over 10 bases. This CDR3 contains 16 residues. Germline trimming cut 5 bases from V and 7 bases from J; bases unmatched to any gene: 11. The germline V gene has CDR1 MNHEY and CDR2 SVGEGT. Here the CDR3 DNA reads TGTGCCAGCAGTATAGGGACAGGGGTTTGGCGGCAGCCCCAGCATTTT. Amino acid sequence: CASSIGTGVWRQPQHF.

The V call is TRBV2, the J call TRBJ2-2; D unclear. Germline values: CDR1 SNHLY, CDR2 FYNNEI. The length of the CDR3 is 14 residues. V was trimmed by 5 bases and J by 4 bases, leaving 11 bases between them. CDR3 in amino acids: CASSLGLVTGELFF. CDR3 in DNA: TGTGCCAGCAGTCTAGGTCTTGTCACCGGGGAGCTGTTTTTT.

The gene calls are TRBV28 and TRBJ1-4; 9 nucleotides line up with TRBD1. J lost 8 bases, V lost 3 bases, and 7 bases had no gene match. Germline V gives CDR1 MDHEN, CDR2 SYDVKM. This CDR3 comprises 15 residues. The CDR3: CASSLVGQGREKLFF. Here the CDR3 DNA reads TGTGCCAGCAGTTTGGTGGGACAGGGTAGAGAAAAACTGTTTTTT.

The J gene is TRBJ2-7, the V gene TRBV5-1; 9 bases map to TRBD2. The junction had 6 bases not matched to a gene; V was cut back by 4 bases and J by 4 bases. Germline V CDR1 and CDR2: SGHRS, YFSETQ. There are 14 residues in the CDR3. For the CDR3, the DNA is TGCGCCAGCAGCCCTTCCGGACTAGCGTACGAGCAGTACTTC. Amino acids: CASSPSGLAYEQYF.

The chain uses TRBV28 and TRBJ2-5; possible D gene TRBD1, 5 bases. Germline lookup yields CDR1 MDHEN and CDR2 SYDVKM. The CDR3 is 14 residues long. V lost 8 bases and J 3 bases, leaving 16 bases between the germline ends. CDR3 sequence reads: CASLRGGSKETQYF. CDR3 coding DNA: TGTGCCAGCCTAAGGGGCGGCTCCAAAGAGACCCAGTACTTC.

The rearrangement joins TRBV7-2 to TRBJ2-4; D is perhaps TRBD2 (6 bases). Germline values: CDR1 SGHTA, CDR2 FQGNSA. The germline V and J ends were trimmed by 0 bases and 6 bases, with 12 bases remaining between them. The length of the CDR3 is 15 residues. CDR3 coding DNA: TGTGCCAGCAGCTTAGCCGGCTACGGGGGAAACATTCAGTACTTC. The encoded protein is CASSLAGYGGNIQYF.

This chain joins TRBV5-1 and TRBJ2-3; 13 bases line up with TRBD2. Germline CDR1 is SGHRS and CDR2 is YFSETQ. V lost 4 bases, J lost 6 bases, and 2 bases stayed unmatched. The CDR3 spans 14 residues. CDR3 sequence reads: CASSPTSGRDTQYF. CDR3 nucleotides: TGCGCCAGCAGCCCGACTAGCGGGAGGGATACGCAGTATTTT.

The V call is TRBV3-1 (or the pseudogene TRBV3-2), the J call TRBJ1-2; tentative D call: TRBD1 (5 bases). This CDR3 spans 15 amino acids. V gave up 3 bases and J gave up 4 bases, with 15 bases separating them. Germline V gene sequence: CDR1 LGHDT, CDR2 YNNKEL (reference sequence). The DNA for the CDR3 is TGTGCCAGCAGCCACTCGGGACCGCGAACCTATGGCTACACCTTC. Translation: CASSHSGPRTYGYTF.

In DNA form, the CDR3 reads TGTGCCAGCAGCCAACTAGATACGCAGTATTTT. Its protein product is CASSQLDTQYF. The rearrangement joins TRBV28 to TRBJ2-3; no definite D call. CDR1 and CDR2 from the germline V gene are MDHEN and SYDVKM. The CDR3 runs 11 residues. Trimming removed 6 bases from V and 5 bases from J, with 6 bases in between. Looking up the rest from reference TRBV28 and TRBJ2-3 gives the full variable domain: DVKVTQSSRYLVKRTGEKVFLECVQDMDHENMFWYRQDPGLGLRLIYFSYDVKMKEKGDIPEGYSVSREKKERFSLILESASTNQTSMYLCASSQLDTQYFGPGTRLTVL.

V and J are TRBV9 and TRBJ2-5; possibly TRBD1 for D (6 bases). Trimming stripped 0 bases from V and 4 bases from J, with 10 bases between. The CDR3 spans 14 residues. Per germline, CDR1 SGDLS and CDR2 YYNGEE. Written as DNA, the CDR3 is TGTGCCAGCAGCGTAGGGGGGCCCCTAGAGACCCAGTACTTC. It is translated as CASSVGGPLETQYF.

The rearrangement joins TRBV28 to TRBJ2-4, with D possibly called TRBD1 or TRBD2 (5 bases each). Deletions cut 2 bases from V and 3 bases from J, with 11 bases between. The CDR3 is made up of 15 amino acids. Germline CDR1 and CDR2: MDHEN and SYDVKM. The CDR3 spells CASSLRGQGKNIQYF. CDR3 nucleotide sequence: TGTGCCAGCAGTTTACGGGGCCAAGGCAAAAACATTCAGTACTTC.

This clone was picked up one time. The rearrangement links TRBV29-1 to TRBJ1-2; TRBD1 might be the D (6 bases). Trimming took 6 bases from V and 8 from J, leaving 16 bases between them. The V gene's germline CDR1 is SQVTM and CDR2 ANQGSEA. The CDR3 consists of 12 residues. CDR3 amino acids: CSVVDRMGGYTF. The CDR3 nucleotides are TGCAGCGTCGTTGACAGGATGGGAGGCTACACCTTC.

This clone has only a few counts. The chain combines TRBV18 with TRBJ2-4, with 9 bases identical to TRBD1. This CDR3 region has 14 residues. The V gene end was trimmed by 3 bases and the J gene end by 8 bases; junction bases not matched to a gene: 5. Germline V gene data show CDR1 as KGHSH and CDR2 as LQKENI. CDR3 bases: TGTGCCAGCTCACCCCGGACAGGGGAAGACATTCAGTACTTC. It specifies CASSPRTGEDIQYF.

A single count supports this clone. The rearrangement joins TRBV23-1 to TRBJ2-3, with D possibly TRBD1 on 5 matching bases. TRBV23-1 is identified as an open reading frame with a role that is uncertain. Trimming cost V 6 bases and J 2 bases, with 21 bases left between them. This CDR3 has 17 amino acids. CDR3 residues: CASRSRPDILFTDTQYF. In nucleotides, the CDR3 is TGCGCCAGCAGATCGAGACCGGACATACTATTCACAGATACGCAGTATTTT.

V is TRBV9 and J is TRBJ1-2; D gene uncertain. V was pared by 2 bases and J by 2 bases, with 10 bases between. CDR3 length equals 14 residues. Germline CDR1 SGDLS, CDR2 YYNGEE. This chain's CDR3 is CASSVEGRNYGYTF. The CDR3 coding sequence is TGTGCCAGCAGCGTCGAAGGAAGGAACTATGGCTACACCTTC.

The chain recombines TRBV9 with TRBJ2-2, with D possibly being TRBD2 (5 bases). Trimming left V 2 bases short and J 1 base short, with 9 bases between. Germline V gives CDR1 SGDLS, CDR2 YYNGEE. This CDR3 is built from 15 residues. The CDR3 DNA is TGTGCCAGCAGCGTGGGAGTTGTGAACACCGGGGAGCTGTTTTTT. Translation gives CASSVGVVNTGELFF.

The chain links TRBV28 to TRBJ2-1; 15 nucleotides line up with TRBD2. The CDR3 covers 16 residues. CDR1 MDHEN and CDR2 SYDVKM come from the germline V gene. The V and J ends lost 5 bases and 6 bases, in that order; junction bases with no gene match: 5. CDR3 bases: TGTGCCAGCAGTCCTCCGGGACTAGCGGGAGGCAATGAGCAGTTCTTC. Protein product: CASSPPGLAGGNEQFF.

The chain uses TRBV9 and TRBJ1-2, with D hard to call. Germline CDR1 SGDLS, CDR2 YYNGEE. V was pared by 0 bases and J by 4 bases, with 7 bases between. There are 13 residues in the CDR3. CDR3 sequence: CASSVDPAYGYTF. The CDR3 coding sequence is TGTGCCAGCAGCGTAGATCCGGCCTATGGCTACACCTTC.

The rearrangement uses TRBV6-5 and TRBJ1-2; 10 bases fit TRBD1. Trimming removed 7 bases from V and 6 bases from J; junction bases left unmatched: 8. The germline V gene has CDR1 MNHEY and CDR2 SVGAGI. This CDR3 region has 14 residues. The CDR3 nucleotides are TGTGCCAGCATTCCCGGGACAGGGGCAAATGGCTACACCTTC. Translated: CASIPGTGANGYTF.

The chain links TRBV7-9 to TRBJ2-5, with D tentatively TRBD1 (6 bases). Germline V gene data show CDR1 as SEHNR and CDR2 as FQNEAQ (reference sequence). V was pared by 1 base and J by 4 bases, with 16 bases between. The CDR3 sequence is 16 residues long. CDR3 sequence (DNA): TGTGCCAGCAGCTTAGTCGGCAGGGGTGGAGGAGAGACCCAGTACTTC. It is translated as CASSLVGRGGGETQYF.

V gene TRBV29-1 combines with J gene TRBJ1-2; TRBD1 aligns across 8 bases. Trimming at V came to 6 bases and at J to 8 bases, leaving 11 bases not matched to a gene. The CDR3 runs to 13 residues. Germline CDR1 is SQVTM and CDR2 is ANQGSEA. The CDR3 sequence is CSVGRQGTKGYTF. Written as DNA, the CDR3 is TGCAGCGTAGGGCGACAGGGGACTAAGGGCTACACCTTC.

This clone came up a few times. Other nucleotide sequences in the sample specify the same CDR3. This chain's CDR3 is CASSADSYGYTF. The CDR3 DNA sequence: TGTGCCAGCAGTGCGGACAGCTATGGCTACACCTTC. The chain recombines TRBV2 with TRBJ1-2; TRBD1 might be the D (6 bases). Germline V gives CDR1 SNHLY, CDR2 FYNNEI. The CDR3 contains 12 residues. V was pared by 4 bases and J by 4 bases, with 7 bases between.

CDR3 residues: CASSLRAATYEQYF. DNA for the CDR3: TGTGCCAGCAGCCTTCGGGCCGCCACCTACGAGCAGTACTTC. J is TRBJ2-7 and V is TRBV7-2; the D is unclear. Germline assignment: CDR1 SGHTA and CDR2 FQGNSA. Trimming removed 5 bases at V and 2 bases at J, with 13 bases between. The length of the CDR3 is 14 residues.

The CDR3 bases are TGTGCCAGCAGCTTAGAGGGGGGACGCGGCTACACCTTC. Translated: CASSLEGGRGYTF. V usage is TRBV7-9 and J usage is TRBJ1-2, with D maybe TRBD1 (6 bases). The ends were cut back, 1 base at V and 8 bases at J, with 11 bases in the middle. Looked up from germline, CDR1 is SEHNR and CDR2 is FQNEAQ (reference sequence). The CDR3 runs to 13 residues. Filled out from reference TRBV7-9 and TRBJ1-2, the complete variable domain reads DTGVSQNPRHKITKRGQNVTFRCDPISEHNRLYWYRQTLGQGPEFLTYFQNEAQLEKSRLLSDRFSAERPKGSFSTLEIQRTEQGDSAMYLCASSLEGGRGYTFGSGTRLTVV.

V and J are TRBV21-1 and TRBJ1-3. TRBV21-1 is reported as a pseudogene. The CDR3 extends over 15 amino acids. Here the CDR3 DNA reads TGTGCCAGCAGCCCGGGGGACTACTCTGGAAACACCATATATTTT. Translating it yields CASSPGDYSGNTIYF.

V is TRBV3-1 (or the pseudogene TRBV3-2) and J is TRBJ1-1, with a possible D match to TRBD1 (6 bases). The germline V gene has CDR1 LGHDT and CDR2 YNNKEL (reference sequence). Trimming pared 6 bases from V and 6 bases from J, leaving 11 bases between. There are 12 residues in the CDR3. The CDR3 nucleotides read TGTGCCAGCAGTCAAAGACAGGCTGAAGCTTTCTTT. It yields the protein CASSQRQAEAFF.

This clone was seen a handful of times. This chain uses TRBV2 with TRBJ1-3, with TRBD1 identical over 8 bases. V lost 7 bases and J lost 0; bases outside the gene matches: 2. Germline V CDR1 and CDR2: SNHLY, FYNNEI. This CDR3 is 14 amino acids long. CDR3 sequence reads: CASNTGGSGNTIYF. CDR3 in DNA: TGTGCCAGCAATACAGGGGGCTCTGGAAACACCATATATTTT. Filled out from reference TRBV2 and TRBJ1-3, the complete variable domain reads EPEVTQTPSHQVTQMGQEVILRCVPISNHLYFYWYRQILGQKVEFLVSFYNNEISEKSEIFDDQFSVERPDGSNFTLKIRSTKLEDSAMYFCASNTGGSGNTIYFGEGSWLTVV.